This T cell receptor beta chain was profiled in a study of shared clonotypes between healthy human individuals. The material for each subset, its genomic DNA, was split evenly across several immunoSEQ plates. This table comes from immunoSEQ multiplex PCR, and its TCRdb copy is limited to in-frame clones, with some not included. The table has hundreds of thousands of clones, 85% to 95% seen once. Worth noting for this clone: Its antigen is undetermined.

Germline CDR1 reads SGDLS; CDR2 reads YYNGEE. CDR3 length: 13 amino acids. The V end lost 4 bases, the J end lost 0 bases, and 8 bases lay between the germline ends. Regarding the study as a whole: Naive CD4 clonotypes overlapped across a handful of donors at about 5%.

Naive-designated CD8 cells lacked CD45RO, were positively enriched for CCR7, and omitted terminally differentiated effector memory CD45RA+ cells. All the donors were Caucasian adults who lived in Nashville, Tennessee. The source is a woman in her 30s in good health. The sample consisted of naive CD8+ T cells sorted from blood. The rearrangement joins TRBV9 to TRBJ2-7, with D perhaps matching TRBD1 (5 bases). CDR3 region: CASSPDSSYEQYF. The CDR3, as DNA: TGTGCCAGCAGCCCTGACAGCTCCTACGAGCAGTACTTC.